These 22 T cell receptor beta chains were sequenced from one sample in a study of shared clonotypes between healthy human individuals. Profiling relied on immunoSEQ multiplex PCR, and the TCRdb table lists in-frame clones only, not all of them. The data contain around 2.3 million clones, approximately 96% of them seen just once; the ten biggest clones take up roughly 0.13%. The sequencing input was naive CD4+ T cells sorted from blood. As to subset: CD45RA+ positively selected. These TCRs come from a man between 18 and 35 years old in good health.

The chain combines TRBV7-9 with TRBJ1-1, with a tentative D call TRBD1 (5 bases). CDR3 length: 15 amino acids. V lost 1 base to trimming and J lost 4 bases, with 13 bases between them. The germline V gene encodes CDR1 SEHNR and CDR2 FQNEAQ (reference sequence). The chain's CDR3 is CASSLDRFGGTEAFF. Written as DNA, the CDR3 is TGTGCCAGCAGCTTAGACAGGTTCGGGGGCACTGAAGCTTTCTTT.

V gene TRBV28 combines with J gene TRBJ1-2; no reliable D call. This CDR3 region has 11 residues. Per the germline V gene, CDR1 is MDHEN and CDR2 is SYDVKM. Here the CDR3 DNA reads TGTGGGACCCACGTCGACTATGGCTACACCTTC. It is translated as CGTHVDYGYTF.

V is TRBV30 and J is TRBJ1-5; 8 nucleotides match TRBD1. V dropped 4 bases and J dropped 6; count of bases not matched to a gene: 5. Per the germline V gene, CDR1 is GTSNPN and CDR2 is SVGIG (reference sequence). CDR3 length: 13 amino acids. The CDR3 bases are TGTGCCTGGACAGGGGGCTTGGGTCAGCCCCAGCATTTT. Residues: CAWTGGLGQPQHF.

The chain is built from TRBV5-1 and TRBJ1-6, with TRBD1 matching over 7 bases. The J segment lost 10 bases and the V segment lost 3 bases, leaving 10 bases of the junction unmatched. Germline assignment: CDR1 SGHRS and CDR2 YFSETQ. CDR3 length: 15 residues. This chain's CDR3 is CASSYAPGGNSPLHF. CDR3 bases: TGCGCCAGCAGCTATGCGCCAGGGGGTAACTCACCCCTCCACTTT.

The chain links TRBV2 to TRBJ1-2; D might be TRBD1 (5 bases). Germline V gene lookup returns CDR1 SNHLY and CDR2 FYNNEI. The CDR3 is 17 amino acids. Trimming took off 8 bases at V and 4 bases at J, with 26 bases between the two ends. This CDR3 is CASGSGGVYRDGYGYTF. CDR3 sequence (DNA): TGTGCCAGCGGAAGTGGAGGGGTTTATAGGGACGGCTATGGCTACACCTTC.

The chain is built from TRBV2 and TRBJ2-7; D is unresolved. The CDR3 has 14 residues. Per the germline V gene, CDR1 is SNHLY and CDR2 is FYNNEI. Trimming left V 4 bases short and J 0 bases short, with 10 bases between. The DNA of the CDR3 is TGTGCCAGCAGTGGGCTGGTTAGCTCCTACGAGCAGTACTTC. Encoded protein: CASSGLVSSYEQYF.

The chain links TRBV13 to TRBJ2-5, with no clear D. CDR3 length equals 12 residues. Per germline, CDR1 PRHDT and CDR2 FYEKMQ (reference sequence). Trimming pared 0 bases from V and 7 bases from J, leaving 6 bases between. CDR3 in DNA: TGTGCCAGCAGCTTAGGGCCAATGACCCAGTACTTC. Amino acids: CASSLGPMTQYF.

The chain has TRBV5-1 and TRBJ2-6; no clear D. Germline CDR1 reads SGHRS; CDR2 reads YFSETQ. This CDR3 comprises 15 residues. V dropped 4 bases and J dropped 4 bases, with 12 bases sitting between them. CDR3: CASSPVPLGANVLTF. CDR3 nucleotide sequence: TGCGCCAGCAGCCCGGTCCCGTTGGGGGCCAACGTCCTGACTTTC.

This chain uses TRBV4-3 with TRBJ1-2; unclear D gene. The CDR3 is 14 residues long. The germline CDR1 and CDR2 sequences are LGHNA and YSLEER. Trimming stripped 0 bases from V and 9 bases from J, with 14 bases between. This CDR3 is CASSQDLSSGRYTF. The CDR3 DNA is TGCGCCAGCAGCCAAGATCTGTCGAGCGGTCGCTACACCTTC.

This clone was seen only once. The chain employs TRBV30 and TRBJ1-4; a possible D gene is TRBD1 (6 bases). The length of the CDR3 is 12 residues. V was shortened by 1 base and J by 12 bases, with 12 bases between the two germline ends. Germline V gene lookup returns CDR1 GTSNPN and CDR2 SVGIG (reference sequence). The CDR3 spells CAWSATGRELFF. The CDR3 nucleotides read TGTGCCTGGAGTGCAACAGGGAGGGAACTGTTTTTT.

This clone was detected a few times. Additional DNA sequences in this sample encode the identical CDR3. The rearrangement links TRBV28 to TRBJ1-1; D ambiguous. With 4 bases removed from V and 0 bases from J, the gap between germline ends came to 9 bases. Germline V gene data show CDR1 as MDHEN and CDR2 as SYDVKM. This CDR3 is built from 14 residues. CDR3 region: CASSWGAMNTEAFF. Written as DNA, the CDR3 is TGTGCCAGCAGTTGGGGAGCAATGAACACTGAAGCTTTCTTT.

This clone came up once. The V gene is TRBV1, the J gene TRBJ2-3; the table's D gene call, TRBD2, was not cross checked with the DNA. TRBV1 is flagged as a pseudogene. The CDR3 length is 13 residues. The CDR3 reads CTSSQGGRRTQYF. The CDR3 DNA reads TGCACCAGCAGCCAAGGGGGGAGGAGGACGCAGTATTTT.

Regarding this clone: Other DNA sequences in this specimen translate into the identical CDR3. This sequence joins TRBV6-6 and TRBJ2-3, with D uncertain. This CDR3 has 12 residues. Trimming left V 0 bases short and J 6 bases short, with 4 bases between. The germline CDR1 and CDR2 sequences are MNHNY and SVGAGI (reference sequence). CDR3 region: CASSYSEDTQYF. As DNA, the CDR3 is TGTGCCAGCAGTTACTCAGAGGATACGCAGTATTTT.

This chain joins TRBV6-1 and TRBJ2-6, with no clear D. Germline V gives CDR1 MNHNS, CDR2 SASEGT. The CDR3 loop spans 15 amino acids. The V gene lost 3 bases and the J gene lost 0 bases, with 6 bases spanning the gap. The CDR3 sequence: CASSEVFSGANVLTF. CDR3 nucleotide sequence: TGTGCCAGCAGTGAGGTGTTCTCTGGGGCCAACGTCCTGACTTTC.

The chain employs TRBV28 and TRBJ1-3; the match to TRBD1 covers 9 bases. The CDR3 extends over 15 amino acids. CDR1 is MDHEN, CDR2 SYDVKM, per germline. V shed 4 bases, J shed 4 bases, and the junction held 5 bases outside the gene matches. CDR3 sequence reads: CASSSTGGRGNTIYF. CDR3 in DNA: TGTGCCAGCAGTTCGACAGGGGGGCGAGGAAACACCATATATTTT. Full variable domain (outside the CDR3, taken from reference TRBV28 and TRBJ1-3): DVKVTQSSRYLVKRTGEKVFLECVQDMDHENMFWYRQDPGLGLRLIYFSYDVKMKEKGDIPEGYSVSREKKERFSLILESASTNQTSMYLCASSSTGGRGNTIYFGEGSWLTVV.

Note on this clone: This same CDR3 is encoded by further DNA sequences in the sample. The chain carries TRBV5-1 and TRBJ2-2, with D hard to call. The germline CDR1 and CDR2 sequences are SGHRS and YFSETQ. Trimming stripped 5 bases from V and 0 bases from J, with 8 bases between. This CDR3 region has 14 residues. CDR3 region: CASRVDSNTGELFF. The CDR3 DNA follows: TGCGCCAGCAGAGTCGATTCGAACACCGGGGAGCTGTTTTTT.

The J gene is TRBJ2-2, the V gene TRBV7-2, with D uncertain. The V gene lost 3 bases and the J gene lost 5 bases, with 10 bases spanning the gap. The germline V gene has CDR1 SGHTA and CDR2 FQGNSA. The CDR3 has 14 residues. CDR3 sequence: CASSFSRRTGELFF. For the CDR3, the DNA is TGTGCCAGCAGCTTCTCCCGTCGGACCGGGGAGCTGTTTTTT.

Written as DNA, the CDR3 is TGTGCCAGTAGTGCGTTCTCTGGAGATACGCAGTATTTT. This codes for CASSAFSGDTQYF. The chain carries TRBV19 and TRBJ2-3, with no clear D. The CDR3 consists of 13 residues. V was clipped by 5 bases and J by 5 bases, with 11 bases between them. Germline loops: CDR1 LNHDA, CDR2 SQIVND (reference sequence).

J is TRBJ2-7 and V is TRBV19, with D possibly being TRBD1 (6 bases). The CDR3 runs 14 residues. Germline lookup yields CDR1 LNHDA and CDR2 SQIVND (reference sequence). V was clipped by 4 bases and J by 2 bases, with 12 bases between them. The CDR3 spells CASSTRTDAYEQYF. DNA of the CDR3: TGTGCCAGTAGTACCCGGACAGATGCCTACGAGCAGTACTTC. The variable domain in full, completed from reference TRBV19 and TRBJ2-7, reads DGGITQSPKYLFRKEGQNVTLSCEQNLNHDAMYWYRQDPGQGLRLIYYSQIVNDFQKGDIAEGYSVSREKKESFPLTVTSAQKNPTAFYLCASSTRTDAYEQYFGPGTRLTVT.

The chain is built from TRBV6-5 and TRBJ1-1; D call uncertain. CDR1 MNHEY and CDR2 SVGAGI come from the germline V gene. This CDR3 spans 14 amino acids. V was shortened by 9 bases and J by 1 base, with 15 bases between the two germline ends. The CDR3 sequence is CASHFRAQNTEAFF. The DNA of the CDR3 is TGTGCCAGTCACTTCCGGGCCCAGAACACTGAAGCTTTCTTT.

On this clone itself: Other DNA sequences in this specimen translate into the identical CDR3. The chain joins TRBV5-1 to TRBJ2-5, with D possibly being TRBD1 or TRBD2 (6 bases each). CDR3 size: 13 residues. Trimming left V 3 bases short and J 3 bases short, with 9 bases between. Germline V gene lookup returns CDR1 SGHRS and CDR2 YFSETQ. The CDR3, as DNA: TGCGCCAGCAGCTGGAGGGGGGAAGAGACCCAGTACTTC. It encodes CASSWRGEETQYF.

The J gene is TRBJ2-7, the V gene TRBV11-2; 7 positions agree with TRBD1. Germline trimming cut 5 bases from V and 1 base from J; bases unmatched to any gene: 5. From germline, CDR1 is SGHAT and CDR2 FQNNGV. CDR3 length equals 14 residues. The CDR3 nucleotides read TGTGCCAGCAGCCATGACAGGGTATCCTACGAGCAGTACTTC. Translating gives CASSHDRVSYEQYF.